A selection of T cell receptor beta chains follows, all from one sample in a study of blood T cell repertoires in COVID-19. TCRdb's copy holds only in-frame clones and misses some; the assay was immunoSEQ multiplex PCR. Of 120,000 or so clones listed, around 80% were seen once; the top ten hold more than 5%. The sample consisted of peripheral blood. The receptors stem from a man older than 75 with active or convalescent COVID-19. Each CDR3 is given with its conserved first and last residue. A D gene is named only where the DNA matches it firmly. Clone size is stated in some rows and not others, as once, few, many or a class when expanded.

clone_size	d_call	v_call	j_call	cdr3_aa	cdr3_nt
-	TRBD1	TRBV10-3	TRBJ1-2	CAISDRGADNYGYTF	TGTGCCATCAGCGACAGGGGCGCGGATAACTATGGCTACACCTTC
-	TRBD2	TRBV7-2	TRBJ2-1	CASSLGLAGDEQFF	TGTGCCAGCAGCTTAGGTCTAGCGGGCGATGAGCAGTTCTTC
-	-	TRBV7-2	TRBJ2-2	CASSFSSRRPDGELFF	TGTGCCAGCAGCTTTTCGAGCAGGCGCCCGGACGGGGAGCTGTTTTTT
-	-	TRBV5-4	TRBJ2-2	CASSSQINTGELFF	TGTGCCAGCAGCTCTCAGATTAACACCGGGGAGCTGTTTTTT
once	-	TRBV7-8	TRBJ2-5	CASSLLQGPQYF	TGTGCCAGCAGCTTATTACAGGGCCCCCAGTACTTC
-	-	TRBV29-1	TRBJ2-3	CSSKGGIGPDTQYF	TGCAGCTCCAAGGGGGGGATTGGCCCAGATACGCAGTATTTT
-	TRBD1	TRBV5-8	TRBJ1-5	CASSPGDGTVSQPQHF	TGTGCCAGCAGCCCTGGAGACGGGACAGTTTCACAGCCCCAGCATTTT
-	-	TRBV6-6	TRBJ2-5	CASQAMVGAAETQYF	TGTGCCAGCCAAGCTATGGTGGGGGCGGCAGAGACCCAGTACTTC
-	TRBD1	TRBV27	TRBJ1-1	CASSWTGEREAFF	TGTGCCAGCAGTTGGACAGGGGAGCGTGAAGCTTTCTTT
-	TRBD1	TRBV2	TRBJ2-6	CASRTGGGAGANVLTF	TGTGCCAGCAGGACAGGGGGTGGGGCTGGGGCCAACGTCCTGACTTTC
-	TRBD1	TRBV30	TRBJ1-2	CAWSPGQGSLYGYTF	TGTGCCTGGAGTCCCGGACAGGGGAGTCTCTATGGCTACACCTTC
-	-	TRBV4-3	TRBJ1-1	CASSQGQVGTEAFF	TGCGCCAGCAGCCAAGGACAGGTAGGCACTGAAGCTTTCTTT
-	-	TRBV30	TRBJ1-5	CAWSDRSNQPQHF	TGTGCCTGGAGTGACAGAAGCAATCAGCCCCAGCATTTT
-	TRBD2	TRBV29-1	TRBJ2-7	CSVGLAGGQSYEQYF	TGCAGCGTAGGACTAGCGGGGGGGCAGTCCTACGAGCAGTACTTC
-	TRBD1	TRBV3-1/TRBV3-2	TRBJ1-2	CASSLGQFNYGYTF	TGTGCCAGCAGCCTGGGACAGTTTAACTATGGCTACACCTTC
-	-	TRBV11-2	TRBJ2-5	CASSGRAGLLQETQYF	TGTGCCAGCAGCGGTAGGGCAGGACTACTACAAGAGACCCAGTACTTC
once	TRBD2	TRBV29-1	TRBJ2-5	CSVEASGETQYF	TGCAGCGTTGAAGCTAGCGGGGAGACCCAGTACTTC
-	TRBD2	TRBV2	TRBJ2-1	CASRLAIYNEQFF	TGTGCCAGCAGACTAGCGATTTACAATGAGCAGTTCTTC
-	TRBD1	TRBV19	TRBJ2-5	CASSTTGAETQYF	TGTGCCAGTAGCACCACAGGGGCAGAGACCCAGTACTTC
-	TRBD1	TRBV19	TRBJ2-3	CASRGGMSDTQYF	TGTGCCAGTAGAGGGGGCATGTCAGATACGCAGTATTTT
-	-	TRBV14	TRBJ1-1	CASSQAGYTEAFF	TGTGCCAGCAGCCAGGCAGGGTATACTGAAGCTTTCTTT
-	-	TRBV3-1/TRBV3-2	TRBJ2-5	CASSDSITETQYF	TGTGCCAGCAGCGACTCCATTACAGAGACCCAGTACTTC